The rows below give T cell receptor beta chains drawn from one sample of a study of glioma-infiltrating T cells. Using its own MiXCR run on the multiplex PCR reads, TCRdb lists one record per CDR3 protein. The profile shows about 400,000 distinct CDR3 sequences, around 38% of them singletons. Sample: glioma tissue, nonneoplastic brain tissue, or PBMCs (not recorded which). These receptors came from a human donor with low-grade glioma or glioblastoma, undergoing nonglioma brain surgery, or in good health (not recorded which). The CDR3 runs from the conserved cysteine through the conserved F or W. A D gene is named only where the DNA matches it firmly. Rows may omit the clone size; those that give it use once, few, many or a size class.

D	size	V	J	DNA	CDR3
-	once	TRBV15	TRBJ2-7	TGTGCCACCAGCAGGGGTAGGTCCCACGAGCAGCACTTC	CATSRGRSHEQHF
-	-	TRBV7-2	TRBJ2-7	TGTGCCAGCAGCTTAGCCCCCCTGGGGGGCGGTATCTCCTACGAGCAGTACTTC	CASSLAPLGGGISYEQYF
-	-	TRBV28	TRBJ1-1	TGTGCCAGCAGTTCCCCCTTTGGAGGGAACACTGAAGCTTTATTT	CASSSPFGGNTEALF
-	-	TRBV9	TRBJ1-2	TGTGCCAGCAGCGTCACGTCGAGCTACTATGGCTACACCTTC	CASSVTSSYYGYTF
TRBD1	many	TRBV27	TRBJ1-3	TGTGCCAGCAGTTTCTCCAGGGGGGCTGGAAACACCATATATTTT	CASSFSRGAGNTIYF
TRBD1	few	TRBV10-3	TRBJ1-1	TGTGCCATCAGCGTCGGGACAGGGGCTGAAGCTTTCTTT	CAISVGTGAEAFF
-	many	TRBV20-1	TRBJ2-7	TGCAGTGCTAGAGATCACGAGCACGAGCAGTACTTC	CSARDHEHEQYF
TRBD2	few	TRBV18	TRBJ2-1	TGTGCCAGCTCACCCCGACGACTAGCGGGATGGAATGAGCAGTTCTTC	CASSPRRLAGWNEQFF
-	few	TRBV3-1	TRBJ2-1	TGTGCCAGCAGCCAAGGGCCCGACAATGAGCAGTTCTTC	CASSQGPDNEQFF
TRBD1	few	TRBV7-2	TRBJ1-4	TGTGCCAGCAGCTTAATGGGGACAGATGAAAAACTGTTTTTT	CASSLMGTDEKLFF
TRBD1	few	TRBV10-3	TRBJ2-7	TGTGCCATCAGTGAGTCTTACAGGGGGTACGAGCAGTACTTC	CAISESYRGYEQYF
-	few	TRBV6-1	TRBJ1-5	TGTGCCAGCAAAAATAGCAATCAGCCCCGGCATTTT	CASKNSNQPRHF
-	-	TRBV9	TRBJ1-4	TGTGCCAGCAGCACCGGGACCAATGAAAAACTGTTTTTT	CASSTGTNEKLFF
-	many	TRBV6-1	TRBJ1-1	TGTGCCAGCAGTGAACCGCTAAGACGGAACACTGAAGCTTTCTTT	CASSEPLRRNTEAFF
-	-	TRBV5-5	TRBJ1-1	TGTGCCAGCAGCTTGGCGCCGTTGGGTCCTGAAGCTTTCTTT	CASSLAPLGPEAFF
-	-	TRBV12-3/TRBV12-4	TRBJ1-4	TGTGCCAGCAGTCAGGGAAGGAGGACTAATGAAAAACTGTTTTTT	CASSQGRRTNEKLFF
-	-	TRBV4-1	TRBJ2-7	TGCGCCAGCAGCCACGGGACCAGGCCGTCCTACGAGCAGTACTTC	CASSHGTRPSYEQYF
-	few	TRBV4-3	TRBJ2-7	TGCGCCAGCAGCCCCGCGCAGGGAGAGCAGTACTTC	CASSPAQGEQYF
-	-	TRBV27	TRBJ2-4	TGTGCCAGCAGTTTAACGGTGGAAAACATTCAGTACTTC	CASSLTVENIQYF
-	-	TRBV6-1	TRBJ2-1	TGCGCCAGCAGTGTAGTACCGGGTCACCAAGAGACCCAGTTCTTC	CASSVVPGHQETQFF
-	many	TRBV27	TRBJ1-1	TGTGCCAGCAGTTTATCCTATGCCTCGACTGAGAACACTGAAGCTTTCTTT	CASSLSYASTENTEAFF
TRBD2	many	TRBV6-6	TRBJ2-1	TGTGCCAGCAGTTACTCCCCGGGGGGGCAGTTCTTC	CASSYSPGGQFF
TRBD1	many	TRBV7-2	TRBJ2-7	TGTGCCAGCAGCACGACAGGGGTTTGGTCCTACGAGCAGTACTTC	CASSTTGVWSYEQYF
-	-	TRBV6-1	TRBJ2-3	TGTGCCAGCAGTCACCAGGGTGCTAGCACAGATACGCAGTATTTT	CASSHQGASTDTQYF
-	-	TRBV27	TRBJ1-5	TGTGCCAGCAGTCGCCGACGGCACAATCAGCCCCAGCATTTT	CASSRRRHNQPQHF
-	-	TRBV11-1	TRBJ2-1	TGTGCCAGCAGCTACCAATATGAGCAGTTCTTC	CASSYQYEQFF
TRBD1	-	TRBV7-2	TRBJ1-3	TGTGCCAGCAGCTCGACAGGGCCTAACTCTGGAAACACCATATATTTT	CASSSTGPNSGNTIYF
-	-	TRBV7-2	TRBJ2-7	TGTGCCAGCAGCCCCGCATTGGAGCAGTACTTC	CASSPALEQYF
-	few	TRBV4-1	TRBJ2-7	TGCGCCAGCAGCCAAGATGGCAACTACTACGAGCAGTACTTC	CASSQDGNYYEQYF
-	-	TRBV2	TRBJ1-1	TGTGCCAGCGGTGAAGGGTGGGGGGACACTGAAGCTTCCTTT	CASGEGWGDTEASF
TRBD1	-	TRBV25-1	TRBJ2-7	TGTGCCAGCAGTGAATTTGGGGCACAGGGGCAGGAGCAGTACTTC	CASSEFGAQGQEQYF
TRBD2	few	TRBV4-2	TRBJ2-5	TGTGCCAGCAGCCAAGATCCTAGCGGGATTGGGGAGACCCAGTACTTC	CASSQDPSGIGETQYF